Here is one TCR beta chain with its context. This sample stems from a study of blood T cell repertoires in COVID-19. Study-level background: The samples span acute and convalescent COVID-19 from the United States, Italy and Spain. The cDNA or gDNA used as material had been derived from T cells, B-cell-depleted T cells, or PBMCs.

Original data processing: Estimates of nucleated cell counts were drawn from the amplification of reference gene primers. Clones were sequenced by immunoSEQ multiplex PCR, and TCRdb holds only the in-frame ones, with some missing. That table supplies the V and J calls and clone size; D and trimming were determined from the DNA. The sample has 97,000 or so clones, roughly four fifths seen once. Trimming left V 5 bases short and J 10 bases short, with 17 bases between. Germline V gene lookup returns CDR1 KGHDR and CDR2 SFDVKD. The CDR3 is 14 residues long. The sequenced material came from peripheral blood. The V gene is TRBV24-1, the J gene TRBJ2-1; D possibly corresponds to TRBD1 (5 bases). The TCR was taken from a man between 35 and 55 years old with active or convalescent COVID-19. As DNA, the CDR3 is TGTGCCACCAGTGCGTCGCCCGGACAATCCGAGCAGTTCTTC. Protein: CATSASPGQSEQFF.